This TCR beta chain stems from a study of shared clonotypes between healthy human individuals. On this clone: Antigen specificity is unknown.

The CDR3 consists of 18 residues. CDR1 SGDLS and CDR2 YYNGEE come from the germline V gene. V lost 4 bases and J lost 2; bases outside the gene matches: 17. Sequencing used immunoSEQ multiplex PCR; TCRdb keeps in-frame clones, though not all of them. The sample yields 2 million to 2.5 million clones, approximately 96% seen once. Whole-study results and caveats: Naive CD4 clonotypes overlapped across several donors at approximately 5%. Despite large depth, rarefaction showed incomplete sorted-subset sequencing.

The source material was naive CD4+ T cells sorted from blood. The subset is: CD45RA+ positively selected. The J gene is TRBJ1-2, the V gene TRBV9; 7 bases match TRBD1. This TCR was sampled from a man aged 18 to 30 in good health. CDR3 protein: CASSPPVNQGQLNYGYTF. The DNA for the CDR3 is TGTGCCAGCAGCCCACCGGTTAATCAGGGACAGCTAAACTATGGCTACACCTTC.